The entry that follows covers one TCR beta chain sequence. This sample is drawn from a study of technical replicates of blood from several donors. The trim removed 6 bases at V and 6 bases at J, leaving 16 bases unmatched. This CDR3 comprises 16 residues. The germline gives CDR1 SQVTM, CDR2 ANQGSEA. Only in-frame clones appear in the TCRdb table, and some are missing; sequencing was by immunoSEQ multiplex PCR. The data hold over 85,000 clones, with approximately 94% observed a single time. The rearrangement uses TRBV29-1 and TRBJ1-2, with 10 nucleotides matching TRBD1. The TCR sequence derives from a human donor in good health. The sequencing input was T cells isolated from PBMCs. The CDR3 here is CSVPGQGSRTVNGYTF. The CDR3 DNA reads as TGCAGCGTCCCGGGACAGGGGAGCAGAACGGTAAATGGCTACACCTTC.